This T cell receptor beta chain emerged from a study of molecular identifiers for immune sequencing clone quantification. Overall study results and limits: Detection of one spiked Jurkat cell's TCR RNA reportedly worked in 850,000 to 1,000,000 naive cells.

This clonotype was counted ten times or more. The target antigen is unknown. It was with previously described methods and listed TCR primers that bulk TCR libraries were made. TCRdb itself ran the PCR reads through MiXCR, one entry per CDR3 protein. The repertoire includes around 20,000 distinct CDR3 sequences, 15% to 20% of them detected once, and roughly 1% sits in the top ten. The CDR3 length is 13 residues. The germline V gene has CDR1 LNHDA and CDR2 SQIVND (reference sequence). V was pared by 6 bases and J by 8 bases, with 13 bases between. The V call is TRBV19, the J call TRBJ1-4; no clear D. Sequenced: naive CD8+ T cells from blood, with Jurkat cell RNA spiked in. Subset of the sample: FACS-sorted CD8+CD4-CCR7+CD45RA+ naive T cells. The source of this sequence is a human donor in good health. Some libraries in this study had Jurkat cell RNA spiked in. The CDR3 reads CASSSLMREKLFF. The DNA for the CDR3 is TGTGCCAGTAGCAGCCTCATGCGAGAAAAACTGTTTTTT. Full variable domain (outside the CDR3, taken from reference TRBV19 and TRBJ1-4): DGGITQSPKYLFRKEGQNVTLSCEQNLNHDAMYWYRQDPGQGLRLIYYSQIVNDFQKGDIAEGYSVSREKKESFPLTVTSAQKNPTAFYLCASSSLMREKLFFGSGTQLSVL.